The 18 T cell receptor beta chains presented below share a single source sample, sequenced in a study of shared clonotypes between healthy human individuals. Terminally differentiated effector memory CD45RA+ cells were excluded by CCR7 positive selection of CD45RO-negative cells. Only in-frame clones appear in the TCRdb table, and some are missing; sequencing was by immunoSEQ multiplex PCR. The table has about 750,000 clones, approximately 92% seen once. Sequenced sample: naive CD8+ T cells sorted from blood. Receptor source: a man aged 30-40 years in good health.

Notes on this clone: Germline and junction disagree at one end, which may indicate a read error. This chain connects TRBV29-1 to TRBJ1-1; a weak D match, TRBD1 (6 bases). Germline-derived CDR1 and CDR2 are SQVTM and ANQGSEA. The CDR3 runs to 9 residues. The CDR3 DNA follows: TGCAGCGCCGGGACACCCATCCTCTTT. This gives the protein CSAGTPILF.

The CDR3 bases are TGTGCCAGCGGTACTTACAGGGCCTCTGGAAACACCATATATTTT. It specifies CASGTYRASGNTIYF. This chain joins TRBV6-1 and TRBJ1-3; a possible D gene is TRBD1 (6 bases). Germline V gene lookup returns CDR1 MNHNS and CDR2 SASEGT. The V gene lost 8 bases and the J gene lost 0 bases, with 14 bases spanning the gap. CDR3 length: 15 amino acids.

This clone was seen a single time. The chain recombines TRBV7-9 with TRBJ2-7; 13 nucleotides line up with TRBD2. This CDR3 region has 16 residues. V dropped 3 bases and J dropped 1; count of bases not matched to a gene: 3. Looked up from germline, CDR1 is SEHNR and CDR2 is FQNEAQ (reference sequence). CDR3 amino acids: CASSFRTSGSSYEQYF. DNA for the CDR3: TGTGCCAGCAGCTTTCGGACTAGCGGGAGTTCCTACGAGCAGTACTTC.

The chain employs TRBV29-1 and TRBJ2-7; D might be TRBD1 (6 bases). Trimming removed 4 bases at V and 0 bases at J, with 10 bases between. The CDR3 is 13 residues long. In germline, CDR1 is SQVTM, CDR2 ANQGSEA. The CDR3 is CSVVSGDSYEQYF. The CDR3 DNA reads TGCAGCGTTGTCTCAGGGGACTCCTACGAGCAGTACTTC.

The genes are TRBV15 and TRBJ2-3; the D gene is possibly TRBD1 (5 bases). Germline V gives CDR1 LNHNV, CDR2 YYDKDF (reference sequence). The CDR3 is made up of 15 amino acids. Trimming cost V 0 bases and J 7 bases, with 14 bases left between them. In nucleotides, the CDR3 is TGTGCCACCAGCAGAGACCCGACAGCACGAAATACGCAGTATTTT. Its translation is CATSRDPTARNTQYF.

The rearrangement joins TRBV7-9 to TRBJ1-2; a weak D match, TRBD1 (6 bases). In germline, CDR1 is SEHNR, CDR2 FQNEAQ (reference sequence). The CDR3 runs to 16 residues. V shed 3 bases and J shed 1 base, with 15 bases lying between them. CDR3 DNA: TGTGCCAGCAGCTTGGTCGATGCAGGGGATAACTATGGCTACACCTTC. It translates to CASSLVDAGDNYGYTF.

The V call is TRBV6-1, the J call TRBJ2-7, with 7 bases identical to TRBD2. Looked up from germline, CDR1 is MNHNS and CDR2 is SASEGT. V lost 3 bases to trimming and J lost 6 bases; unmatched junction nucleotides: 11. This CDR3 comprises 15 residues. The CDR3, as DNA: TGTGCCAGCAGTGAGGTCCCCACTCCGGGGGGCGAGCAGTACTTC. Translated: CASSEVPTPGGEQYF.

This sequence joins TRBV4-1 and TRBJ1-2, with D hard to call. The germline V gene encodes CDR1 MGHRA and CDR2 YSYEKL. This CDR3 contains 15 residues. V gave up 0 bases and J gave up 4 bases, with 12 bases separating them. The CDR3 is CASSQDAGGSYGYTF. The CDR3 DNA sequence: TGCGCCAGCAGCCAAGATGCCGGAGGGTCCTATGGCTACACCTTC.

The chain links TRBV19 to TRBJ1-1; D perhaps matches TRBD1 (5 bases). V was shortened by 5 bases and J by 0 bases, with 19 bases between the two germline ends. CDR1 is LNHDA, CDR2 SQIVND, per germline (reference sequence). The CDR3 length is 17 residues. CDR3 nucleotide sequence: TGTGCCAGTAGTCTCTCATGGGGACGGACTATGAACACTGAAGCTTTCTTT. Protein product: CASSLSWGRTMNTEAFF.

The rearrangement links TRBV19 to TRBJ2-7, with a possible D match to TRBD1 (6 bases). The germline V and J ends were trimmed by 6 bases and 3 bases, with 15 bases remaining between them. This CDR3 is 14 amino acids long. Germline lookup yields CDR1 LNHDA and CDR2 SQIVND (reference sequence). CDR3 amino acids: CASSRDITNYEQYF. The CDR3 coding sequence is TGTGCCAGTAGCAGGGACATAACGAACTACGAGCAGTACTTC.

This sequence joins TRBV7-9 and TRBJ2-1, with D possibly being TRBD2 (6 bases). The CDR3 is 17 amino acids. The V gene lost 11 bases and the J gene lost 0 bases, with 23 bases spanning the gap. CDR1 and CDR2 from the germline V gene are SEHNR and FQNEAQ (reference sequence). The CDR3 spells CAVFYGGAASSYNEQFF. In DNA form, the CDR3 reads TGTGCCGTCTTTTATGGAGGGGCCGCTAGCTCCTACAATGAGCAGTTCTTC.

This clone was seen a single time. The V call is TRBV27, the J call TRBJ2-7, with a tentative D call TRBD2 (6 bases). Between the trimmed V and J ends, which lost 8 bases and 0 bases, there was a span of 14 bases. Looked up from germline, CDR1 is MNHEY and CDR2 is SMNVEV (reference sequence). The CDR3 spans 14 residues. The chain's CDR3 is CASSLVAASYEQYF. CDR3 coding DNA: TGTGCCAGCTCCCTGGTAGCGGCCTCCTACGAGCAGTACTTC.

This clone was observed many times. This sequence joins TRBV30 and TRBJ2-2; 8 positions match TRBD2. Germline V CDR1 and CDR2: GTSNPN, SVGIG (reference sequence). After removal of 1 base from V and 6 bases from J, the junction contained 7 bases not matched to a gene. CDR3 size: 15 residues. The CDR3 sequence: CAWSAEREISGELFF. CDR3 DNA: TGTGCCTGGAGTGCCGAGCGGGAGATTTCCGGGGAGCTGTTTTTT.

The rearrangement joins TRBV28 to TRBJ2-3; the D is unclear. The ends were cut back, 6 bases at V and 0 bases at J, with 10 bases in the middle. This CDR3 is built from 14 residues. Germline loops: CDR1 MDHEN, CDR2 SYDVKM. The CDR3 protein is CASRSGFSTDTQYF. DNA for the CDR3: TGTGCCAGCAGGTCGGGTTTTAGCACAGATACGCAGTATTTT.

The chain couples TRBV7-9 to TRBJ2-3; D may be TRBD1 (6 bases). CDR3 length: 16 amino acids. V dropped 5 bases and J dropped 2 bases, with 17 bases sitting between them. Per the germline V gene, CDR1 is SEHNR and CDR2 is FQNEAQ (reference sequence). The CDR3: CASSDTGTSTTDTQYF. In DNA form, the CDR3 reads TGTGCCAGCAGCGATACCGGGACATCAACCACAGATACGCAGTATTTT.

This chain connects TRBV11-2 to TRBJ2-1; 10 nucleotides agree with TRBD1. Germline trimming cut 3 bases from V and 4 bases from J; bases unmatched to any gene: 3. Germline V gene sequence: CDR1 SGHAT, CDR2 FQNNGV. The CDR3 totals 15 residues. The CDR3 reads CASSFGQGGYNEQFF. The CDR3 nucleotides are TGTGCCAGCAGCTTTGGACAGGGGGGATACAATGAGCAGTTCTTC.

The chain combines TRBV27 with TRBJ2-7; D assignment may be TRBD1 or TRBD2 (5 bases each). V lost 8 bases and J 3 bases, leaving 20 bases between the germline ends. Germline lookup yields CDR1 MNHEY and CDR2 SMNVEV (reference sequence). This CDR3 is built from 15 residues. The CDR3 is CASHTYRDQHYEQYF. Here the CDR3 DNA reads TGTGCCAGCCACACTTACCGGGACCAACACTACGAGCAGTACTTC.

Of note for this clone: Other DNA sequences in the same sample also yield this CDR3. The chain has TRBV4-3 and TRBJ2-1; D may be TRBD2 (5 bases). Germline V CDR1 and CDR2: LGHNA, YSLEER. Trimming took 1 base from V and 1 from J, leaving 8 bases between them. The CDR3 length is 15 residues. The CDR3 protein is CASSQASGSYNEQFF. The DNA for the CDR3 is TGCGCCAGCAGCCAAGCTTCGGGGTCCTACAATGAGCAGTTCTTC.